A single sample gave rise to the 29 T cell receptor beta chains below, sequenced in a study of neurological immune-mediated disorders. TCRdb independently ran MiXCR on the 5' RACE reads; one entry per CDR3 protein. Of tens of thousands of distinct CDR3 sequences listed, under 4.5% are singletons. The sequencing input was PBMCs. Source of these receptors: a woman aged 45-60 years with multiple sclerosis.

The sample holds many counts of this clonotype. Sequence at one end of the junction differs from germline and may be a read error. The rearrangement joins TRBV7-7 to TRBJ2-5; tentative D call: TRBD2 (6 bases). Germline CDR1 SSHAT, CDR2 FNYEAQ (reference sequence). The CDR3 has 11 residues. The CDR3 region is CASSPGGTQYF. Written as DNA, the CDR3 is TGTGCTAGCAGCCCCGGGGGTACCCAGTACTTC.

J is TRBJ1-5 and V is TRBV6-6; D ambiguous. Germline V gene data show CDR1 as MNHNY and CDR2 as SVGAGI (reference sequence). The CDR3 covers 12 residues. The V and J ends lost 6 bases and 8 bases respectively, with 11 bases between them. This chain's CDR3 is CASSRDGEPQHF. Written as DNA, the CDR3 is TGTGCCAGCAGCCGTGACGGGGAGCCCCAGCATTTT.

This clonotype was seen only a few times. The chain couples TRBV5-1 to TRBJ2-7; the D gene is possibly TRBD1 (6 bases). Germline lookup yields CDR1 SGHRS and CDR2 YFSETQ. Trimming took 4 bases from V and 2 from J, leaving 19 bases between them. The CDR3 extends over 16 amino acids. The CDR3 loop reads CASSQYRRDTAYEQYF. The CDR3 coding sequence is TGCGCCAGCAGCCAGTACCGCCGGGACACAGCCTACGAGCAGTACTTC.

By frequency in the sample, this clonotype is medium-sized. CDR3 sequence: CSVVILTTEDPTDTQYF. CDR3 sequence (DNA): TGCAGCGTTGTTATCTTGACGACAGAGGATCCTACAGATACGCAGTATTTT. This rearrangement joins TRBV29-1 to TRBJ2-3, with a weak D call TRBD1 (5 bases). This CDR3 is 17 amino acids long. Trimming removed 4 bases from V and 3 bases from J, with 23 bases in between. Germline V lookup: CDR1 SQVTM, CDR2 ANQGSEA.

This clonotype was recorded at least ten times. This chain links TRBV12-3 or TRBV12-4 with TRBJ2-5; possibly TRBD2 for D (5 bases). The V gene lost 5 bases and the J gene lost 5 bases, with 21 bases spanning the gap. CDR3 size: 16 residues. DNA for the CDR3: TGTGCCAGCAGTGGCGGCACGGGGTCGAGTTGGGAGACCCAGTACTTC. Amino acid sequence: CASSGGTGSSWETQYF.

This clonotype was recorded many times. V and J are TRBV28 and TRBJ2-7, with 13 nucleotides matching TRBD2. Looked up from germline, CDR1 is MDHEN and CDR2 is SYDVKM. The V gene end was trimmed by 0 bases and the J gene end by 7 bases; junction bases not matched to a gene: 9. CDR3 size: 17 residues. The CDR3 sequence: CASSLWELAGGPGEQYF. The DNA for the CDR3 is TGTGCCAGCAGTTTATGGGAACTAGCGGGGGGGCCGGGGGAGCAGTACTTC. Full variable domain (rest looked up from reference TRBV28 and TRBJ2-7): DVKVTQSSRYLVKRTGEKVFLECVQDMDHENMFWYRQDPGLGLRLIYFSYDVKMKEKGDIPEGYSVSREKKERFSLILESASTNQTSMYLCASSLWELAGGPGEQYFGPGTRLTVT.

This clonotype has at least ten counts. The chain uses TRBV20-1 and TRBJ1-6; 9 bases map to TRBD1. J lost 8 bases, V lost 6 bases, and 14 bases had no gene match. In germline, CDR1 is DFQATT, CDR2 SNEGSKA (reference sequence). The CDR3 has 16 residues. CDR3 coding DNA: TGCAGTGCCCGACTAGGAGTAGGGACAGGGTATTCACCCCTCCACTTT. This encodes CSARLGVGTGYSPLHF.

This clonotype showed up many times. V and J are TRBV28 and TRBJ2-1, with 9 bases aligning to TRBD2. CDR3 size: 15 residues. V trimming: 4 bases; J trimming: 4 bases; junction bases outside the gene matches: 5. Per germline, CDR1 MDHEN and CDR2 SYDVKM. CDR3 nucleotide sequence: TGTGCCAGCAGTTCTCAGCGGGGGGTTTACAATGAGCAGTTCTTC. It codes for CASSSQRGVYNEQFF.

This clonotype has a count of ten or more. The chain is built from TRBV7-9 and TRBJ2-7; D gene unclear. Germline lookup yields CDR1 SEHNR and CDR2 FQNEAQ (reference sequence). The germline V and J ends were trimmed by 10 bases and 7 bases, with 17 bases remaining between them. This CDR3 is built from 12 residues. This CDR3 is CATSGIPLEQYF. DNA of the CDR3: TGTGCCACCAGTGGAATCCCTTTGGAGCAGTACTTC.

This clonotype was counted ten times or more. This chain joins TRBV20-1 and TRBJ1-5; 7 bases align to TRBD1. The V and J ends lost 5 bases and 6 bases, in that order; junction bases with no gene match: 13. CDR1 and CDR2 (germline): DFQATT, SNEGSKA (reference sequence). The CDR3 is 15 amino acids. CDR3 nucleotide sequence: TGCAGTGCTGCAGGCCTGGGACAGATCTCTCAGCCCCAGCATTTT. It specifies CSAAGLGQISQPQHF.

This clonotype was counted at least ten times. This chain links TRBV12-3 or TRBV12-4 with TRBJ2-1; tentatively, D is TRBD1 (5 bases). This CDR3 is built from 13 residues. V dropped 3 bases and J dropped 3 bases, with 6 bases sitting between them. In DNA form, the CDR3 reads TGTGCCAGCAGTTTTACAGGCTACAATGAGCAGTTCTTC. Residues: CASSFTGYNEQFF.

This clonotype was seen repeatedly, ten times or more. The DNA of the CDR3 is TGCAGCGTGGGGACAGATTCACCCCTCCACTTT. Its translation is CSVGTDSPLHF. The chain employs TRBV29-1 and TRBJ1-6; 7 bases map to TRBD1. This CDR3 contains 11 residues. V lost 6 bases to trimming and J lost 8 bases; unmatched junction nucleotides: 1. The germline CDR1 and CDR2 sequences are SQVTM and ANQGSEA.

The rearrangement links TRBV20-1 to TRBJ1-3; D gene unclear. V lost 3 bases and J lost 0, with 9 bases in between. This CDR3 comprises 14 residues. In germline, CDR1 is DFQATT, CDR2 SNEGSKA (reference sequence). Written as DNA, the CDR3 is TGCAGTGCTAGGGAGACTCTCTCTGGAAACACCATATATTTT. Translated, it gives CSARETLSGNTIYF.

This clonotype was detected ten times or more. The V gene is TRBV20-1, the J gene TRBJ1-3; no firm D call. Germline V gene data show CDR1 as DFQATT and CDR2 as SNEGSKA (reference sequence). The CDR3 covers 13 residues. V lost 1 base and J lost 4, with 8 bases in between. The CDR3 DNA is TGCAGTGCTAGAGGGCCAGCCGGAAACACCATATATTTT. Translating it yields CSARGPAGNTIYF.

This clonotype was picked up a small number of times. V usage is TRBV12-3 or TRBV12-4 and J usage is TRBJ1-2; weak D call: TRBD1 (6 bases). Trimming removed 6 bases from V and 4 bases from J, with 15 bases in between. There are 14 residues in the CDR3. In nucleotides, the CDR3 is TGTGCCAGCAGGGGGGGCCTCACCTCCTATGGCTACACCTTC. It specifies CASRGGLTSYGYTF.

This clonotype was picked up many times. The chain employs TRBV6-5 and TRBJ2-2, with a tentative D call TRBD2 (5 bases). V was shortened by 7 bases and J by 5 bases, with 14 bases between the two germline ends. The CDR3 length is 14 residues. The V gene's germline CDR1 is MNHEY and CDR2 SVGAGI. The CDR3 DNA reads as TGTGCCAGCACCCCACCGTCGGGGACCGGGGAGCTGTTTTTT. Amino acid sequence: CASTPPSGTGELFF.

In its sample, this clonotype was seen many times. The V call is TRBV20-1, the J call TRBJ2-4; TRBD2 is a possible D gene (6 bases). V lost 5 bases, J lost 0 bases, and 14 bases lay in between. The CDR3 sequence is 15 residues long. Germline loops: CDR1 DFQATT, CDR2 SNEGSKA (reference sequence). CDR3 sequence reads: CSAPGTGLAKNIQYF. The DNA of the CDR3 is TGCAGTGCTCCCGGGACGGGACTAGCCAAAAACATTCAGTACTTC.

The table lists this clonotype with a few counts. The chain recombines TRBV6-2 or TRBV6-3 with TRBJ2-2; 8 nucleotides align to TRBD2. Germline V CDR1 and CDR2: MNHEY, SVGEGT. Losses at the gene ends were 4 bases for V and 3 bases for J; bases not matched to a gene: 1. The CDR3 length is 14 residues. The CDR3 loop reads CASSFGGDTGELFF. As DNA, the CDR3 is TGTGCCAGCAGTTTCGGGGGGGACACCGGGGAGCTGTTTTTT.

This clonotype has a count of ten or more. The chain uses TRBV7-2 and TRBJ2-1; the match to TRBD2 covers 9 bases. This CDR3 has 15 amino acids. Germline assignment: CDR1 SGHTA and CDR2 FQGNSA. Trimming cost V 2 bases and J 4 bases; bases outside gene matches: 3. The chain's CDR3 is CASSLSGGNYNEQFF. As DNA, the CDR3 is TGTGCCAGCAGCTTAAGCGGGGGGAATTACAATGAGCAGTTCTTC.

This clonotype was detected many times. The rearrangement links TRBV9 to TRBJ1-5; D possibly corresponds to TRBD1 (6 bases). The germline V gene has CDR1 SGDLS and CDR2 YYNGEE. Trimming took off 4 bases at V and 7 bases at J, with 15 bases between the two ends. The CDR3 has 14 residues. The DNA of the CDR3 is TGTGCCAGCAGCAAGGGGGGGGTCGGGCAGCCCCAGCATTTT. Translated: CASSKGGVGQPQHF.

This clonotype was seen many times. This chain connects TRBV12-3 or TRBV12-4 to TRBJ1-5; D gene uncertain. The CDR3 covers 13 residues. V gave up 10 bases and J gave up 6 bases, with 16 bases separating them. In DNA form, the CDR3 reads TGTGCCACCGGGCGGAGTGAGAGTCAGCCCCAGCATTTT. The encoded protein is CATGRSESQPQHF.

This clonotype came up many times. The chain has TRBV5-1 and TRBJ1-3; D call uncertain. V dropped 4 bases and J dropped 0 bases, with 11 bases sitting between them. Germline V gene sequence: CDR1 SGHRS, CDR2 YFSETQ. This CDR3 region has 15 residues. The CDR3 DNA reads as TGCGCCAGCAGCATCGAACGGGTCTCTGGAAACACCATATATTTT. This encodes CASSIERVSGNTIYF. Using reference TRBV5-1 and TRBJ1-3 for the parts outside the CDR3, the full variable domain is KAGVTQTPRYLIKTRGQQVTLSCSPISGHRSVSWYQQTPGQGLQFLFEYFSETQRNKGNFPGRFSGRQFSNSRSEMNVSTLELGDSALYLCASSIERVSGNTIYFGEGSWLTVV.

The chain links TRBV20-1 to TRBJ2-5; TRBD1 matches at 10 bases. J gave up 4 bases and V 4 bases, and 9 bases lay outside the gene matches. The germline gives CDR1 DFQATT, CDR2 SNEGSKA (reference sequence). The CDR3 length is 15 residues. The CDR3 is CSATTTGGFRETQYF. The CDR3 DNA reads as TGCAGTGCTACCACGACAGGGGGCTTTCGAGAGACCCAGTACTTC.

At least ten counts were recorded for this clonotype. This chain links TRBV15 with TRBJ2-1; 8 bases fit TRBD2. CDR1 and CDR2 (germline): LNHNV, YYDKDF (reference sequence). J gave up 7 bases and V 0 bases, and 11 bases lay outside the gene matches. The CDR3 sequence is 17 residues long. The DNA for the CDR3 is TGTGCCACCAGCAGAGAGCGTCAGGCGGGGGGACGGAATGAGCAGTTCTTC. Residues: CATSRERQAGGRNEQFF.

This clonotype was seen many times. The chain has TRBV20-1 and TRBJ2-7; 9 bases agree with TRBD1. Germline loops: CDR1 DFQATT, CDR2 SNEGSKA (reference sequence). The CDR3 loop spans 13 amino acids. J lost 4 bases, V lost 4 bases, and 5 bases had no gene match. In nucleotides, the CDR3 is TGCAGTGCTAAAGGACAGGGGATGTACGAGCAGTACTTC. Protein sequence: CSAKGQGMYEQYF.

This clonotype has a count of ten or more. Here the CDR3 DNA reads TGCGCCTCCGTATTGGACAGATTAGAGAACACCGGGGAGCTGTTTTTT. Protein sequence: CASVLDRLENTGELFF. The V call is TRBV5-1, the J call TRBJ2-2; TRBD1 is a possible D gene (6 bases). Germline CDR1 reads SGHRS; CDR2 reads YFSETQ. V was trimmed by 10 bases and J by 1 base, leaving 20 bases between them. The CDR3 loop spans 16 amino acids.

In its sample, this clonotype was seen many times. The chain links TRBV6-6 to TRBJ2-4; 9 nucleotides line up with TRBD2. The CDR3 is 18 residues long. Germline V gene lookup returns CDR1 MNHNY and CDR2 SVGAGI (reference sequence). The V gene end was trimmed by 6 bases and the J gene end by 0 bases; junction bases not matched to a gene: 12. The CDR3 protein is CASRPPLAGPEAKNIQYF. The CDR3 region has the DNA TGTGCCAGCAGACCCCCACTAGCGGGCCCGGAAGCCAAAAACATTCAGTACTTC.

The chain employs TRBV20-1 and TRBJ2-1, with 12 bases that match TRBD2. Germline loops: CDR1 DFQATT, CDR2 SNEGSKA (reference sequence). The V segment lost 5 bases and the J segment 9 bases; nucleotides outside the gene matches: 11. The CDR3 is 15 amino acids. The CDR3, as DNA: TGCAGTGCTCCTCCTAGCGGGGGGGCTTCCGGTGAGCAGTTCTTC. This codes for CSAPPSGGASGEQFF.

This clonotype occurred many times. The chain uses TRBV20-1 and TRBJ2-7; 7 bases agree with TRBD1. Germline assignment: CDR1 DFQATT and CDR2 SNEGSKA (reference sequence). The junction had 7 bases not matched to a gene; V was cut back by 2 bases and J by 3 bases. The CDR3 is 14 amino acids. CDR3 protein: CSARRPGQLYEQYF. CDR3 nucleotides: TGCAGTGCTAGACGCCCGGGACAGCTCTACGAGCAGTACTTC.